The rows below give T cell receptor beta chains drawn from one sample of a study of response to subunit inactivated influenza vaccine. TCRdb reprocessed the RT-PCR reads via MiXCR and lists one record per CDR3 protein. The sample has more than 700,000 distinct CDR3 sequences; 21% are singletons. The sequenced sample was PBMCs from blood, obtained more than 4 days after vaccination. The receptors shown here come from a man over 45 who received an inactivated influenza vaccine. Both conserved end residues are part of each CDR3. Fields, in order: D gene, clone size, CDR3 length, V gene, J gene, CDR3 protein, CDR3 DNA. A D gene is named only where the DNA matches it firmly. Not every row has a clone size; where given, it reads once, few, many or a size class.

>TRBD1|few|11|TRBV12-3/TRBV12-4|TRBJ2-4
CASTSLGQQYF
TGTGCCAGCACCTCTCTGGGACAGCAGTACTTC
>NA|few|15|TRBV20-1|TRBJ2-1
CSAENYRLPYNEQFF
TGCAGTGCTGAAAATTACCGTCTCCCCTACAATGAGCAGTTCTTC
>NA|few|16|TRBV5-1|TRBJ2-2
CASSPGFLEGTGELFF
TGCGCCAGCAGTCCGGGCTTCCTTGAGGGTACCGGGGAGCTGTTTTTT
>NA|few|18|TRBV6-5|TRBJ1-4
CASSYLTGTRIAGEKLFF
TGTGCCAGCAGTTACCTCACCGGGACGCGAATAGCAGGGGAAAAACTGTTTTTT
>TRBD1|few|16|TRBV24-1|TRBJ1-1
CATSDHRQGMNTEAFF
TGTGCCACCAGTGACCACCGACAGGGAATGAACACTGAAGCTTTCTTT
>TRBD1|NA|17|TRBV6-5|TRBJ1-2
CASSLSPGQGATYGYTF
TGTGCCAGCAGTTTATCGCCTGGACAGGGGGCGACCTATGGCTACACCTTC
>NA|NA|13|TRBV20-1|TRBJ1-4
CSARQTPNEKLFF
TGCAGTGCCCGACAGACGCCTAATGAAAAACTGTTTTTT
>TRBD1|few|16|TRBV28|TRBJ2-1
CASSSGGQGAYNEQFF
TGTGCCAGCAGTAGCGGGGGACAGGGGGCCTACAATGAGCAGTTCTTC
>NA|NA|14|TRBV12-3/TRBV12-4|TRBJ2-3
CASSFGGHEDTQYF
TGTGCCAGCAGTTTTGGGGGGCATGAAGATACGCAGTATTTT
>TRBD2|few|15|TRBV12-3/TRBV12-4|TRBJ2-1
CASSRTSGLYNEQFF
TGTGCCAGCAGTAGGACTAGCGGGTTATACAATGAGCAGTTCTTC
>TRBD2|NA|17|TRBV20-1|TRBJ2-7
CSARRIGLAGGGYEQYF
TGCAGTGCTAGGCGTATCGGACTAGCGGGAGGTGGGTACGAGCAGTACTTC
>TRBD1|few|14|TRBV27|TRBJ1-4
CASRRTGEGEKLFF
TGTGCCAGCAGACGGACAGGGGAAGGGGAAAAACTGTTTTTT
>TRBD1|NA|15|TRBV7-2|TRBJ2-5
CASSLGPTGIETQYF
TGTGCCAGCAGCTTAGGTCCGACAGGGATAGAGACCCAGTACTTC
>TRBD2|once|17|TRBV6-2/TRBV6-3|TRBJ2-7
CASPRDTSGTSVYEQYF
TGTGCCAGCCCAAGAGACACGAGCGGGACTAGCGTGTACGAGCAGTACTTC
>NA|NA|12|TRBV28|TRBJ1-4
CASSGRVSKLFF
TGTGCCAGCAGTGGCAGGGTTTCAAAACTGTTTTTT
>NA|few|17|TRBV24-1|TRBJ2-1
CATSDFRQESSYNEQFF
TGTGCCACCAGTGATTTCCGACAGGAAAGCTCCTACAATGAGCAGTTCTTC
>NA|few|15|TRBV7-2|TRBJ2-3
CASSLWAQSTDTQYF
TGTGCCAGCAGCTTATGGGCACAAAGCACAGATACGCAGTATTTT
>NA|many|15|TRBV5-1|TRBJ2-2
CASSLGTTNTGELFF
TGCGCCAGCAGCCTTGGGACAACTAACACCGGGGAGCTGTTTTTT
>NA|NA|15|TRBV12-3/TRBV12-4|TRBJ1-1
CASRIYPGLNTEAFF
TGTGCCAGCAGGATTTATCCTGGACTGAACACTGAAGCTTTCTTT
>TRBD1|many|14|TRBV12-3/TRBV12-4|TRBJ1-5
CASSSTGSNQPQHF
TGTGCCAGCAGTTCGACAGGGAGCAATCAGCCCCAGCATTTT
>TRBD2|once|18|TRBV11-2|TRBJ2-5
CASSLALAGRFSGETQYF
TGTGCCAGCAGCTTAGCTCTAGCGGGAAGGTTTTCGGGAGAGACCCAGTACTTC
>TRBD1|few|13|TRBV3-1|TRBJ2-1
CASSRDRYNEQFF
TGTGCCAGCAGTCGGGACAGGTACAATGAGCAGTTCTTC
>TRBD2|many|16|TRBV12-3/TRBV12-4|TRBJ2-3
CASSYRAGGGTDTQYF
TGTGCCAGCAGTTACCGTGCGGGGGGGGGGACAGATACGCAGTATTTT
>NA|NA|13|TRBV12-3/TRBV12-4|TRBJ2-7
CASTLRGGHEQYF
TGTGCCAGCACCCTAAGGGGGGGGCACGAGCAGTACTTC
>TRBD2|NA|15|TRBV5-5|TRBJ2-1
CASSPTGTSFLEQFF
TGTGCCAGCAGCCCTACCGGGACTAGTTTTCTTGAGCAGTTCTTC
>NA|NA|15|TRBV4-3|TRBJ2-3
CASSQDWLSTDTQYF
TGCGCCAGCAGCCAAGATTGGTTAAGCACAGATACGCAGTATTTT
>NA|few|14|TRBV20-1|TRBJ2-1
CSASGGTTYNEQFF
TGCAGTGCATCAGGGGGGACCACCTACAATGAGCAGTTCTTC
>TRBD1|NA|18|TRBV20-1|TRBJ1-1
CSARTGGPLRTGGTEAFF
TGCAGTGCTAGAACGGGGGGACCTTTGAGGACAGGGGGAACTGAAGCTTTCTTT
>NA|few|14|TRBV5-1|TRBJ2-5
CASSLVELQETQYF
TGCGCCAGCAGCTTGGTTGAACTGCAAGAGACCCAGTACTTC
>TRBD1|NA|14|TRBV6-2/TRBV6-3|TRBJ1-4
CASRSTGTNEKLFF
TGTGCCAGCAGGTCGACAGGGACTAATGAAAAACTGTTTTTT
>TRBD2|few|15|TRBV5-1|TRBJ2-1
CASSIPSGARDEQFF
TGCGCCAGCAGCATCCCTAGCGGGGCCCGCGATGAGCAGTTCTTC
>NA|many|14|TRBV7-2|TRBJ1-2
CASSPSDGSYGYTF
TGTGCCAGCAGCCCTTCCGACGGCTCATATGGCTACACCTTC
>TRBD1|NA|15|TRBV5-1|TRBJ2-7
CASSSGTGEMYEQYF
TGCGCCAGCAGCTCCGGGACAGGGGAGATGTACGAGCAGTACTTC
>TRBD2|NA|15|TRBV5-6|TRBJ2-1
CASSLQAGGFNEQFF
TGTGCCAGCAGCTTGCAAGCGGGGGGCTTCAATGAGCAGTTCTTC
>NA|few|14|TRBV28|TRBJ2-5
CASSFAGDQETQYF
TGTGCCAGCAGTTTCGCAGGAGACCAAGAGACCCAGTACTTC
>TRBD2|NA|16|TRBV24-1|TRBJ2-1
CATSASSSGVRNEQFF
TGTGCCACCAGTGCCTCCTCTAGCGGGGTTCGGAATGAGCAGTTCTTC
>NA|NA|13|TRBV7-2|TRBJ2-1
CASSSPGRNEQFF
TGTGCCAGCAGCTCACCGGGACGCAATGAGCAGTTCTTC
>TRBD2|many|15|TRBV12-3/TRBV12-4|TRBJ2-1
CASSFRLALPNEQFF
TGTGCCAGCAGTTTTAGACTAGCTCTCCCTAATGAGCAGTTCTTC
>NA|NA|16|TRBV15|TRBJ2-1
CATSRDGAVNGNEQFF
TGTGCCACCAGCAGAGATGGGGCGGTGAACGGCAATGAGCAGTTCTTC
>TRBD1|NA|15|TRBV6-1|TRBJ2-7
CASFSGTGTFYEQYF
TGTGCCAGTTTTTCCGGGACAGGGACCTTCTACGAGCAGTACTTC
>TRBD1|NA|14|TRBV15|TRBJ2-7
CATSREGQDYEQYF
TGTGCCACCAGCAGAGAGGGACAGGACTACGAGCAGTACTTC
>TRBD2|NA|17|TRBV6-5|TRBJ2-1
CASSYQTSGGAGDEQFF
TGTGCCAGCAGTTACCAAACTAGCGGGGGGGCCGGCGATGAGCAGTTCTTC
>NA|few|10|TRBV7-9|TRBJ2-2
CASSLGELFF
TGTGCCAGCAGCCTGGGTGAGCTGTTTTTT
>TRBD1|NA|13|TRBV5-1|TRBJ2-7
CASSSDRLSEQYF
TGCGCCAGCAGTTCGGACAGGTTGAGCGAGCAGTACTTC
>NA|NA|11|TRBV3-1|TRBJ2-7
CASSQGSDSVF
TGTGCCAGCAGCCAAGGTTCCGACTCCGTCTTC
>TRBD2|few|16|TRBV5-1|TRBJ2-5
CASMGLAISGGETQYF
TGCGCCAGCATGGGACTAGCGATTTCAGGGGGAGAGACCCAGTACTTC
>NA|NA|16|TRBV12-3/TRBV12-4|TRBJ2-4
CASSLGQGSSGDIQYF
TGTGCCAGCAGTTTGGGTCAGGGGTCGAGCGGGGACATTCAGTACTTC
>TRBD1|few|14|TRBV7-2|TRBJ2-5
CASSLVQGAKTQYF
TGTGCCAGCAGCTTAGTACAGGGGGCAAAGACCCAGTACTTC
>TRBD1|NA|15|TRBV6-5|TRBJ1-2
CASSYVDRINYGYTF
TGTGCCAGCAGTTACGTGGACAGGATTAACTATGGCTACACCTTC
>NA|NA|13|TRBV6-2/TRBV6-3|TRBJ2-2
CASNARIAGELFF
TGTGCCAGCAATGCGAGGATAGCCGGGGAGCTGTTTTTT
>NA|many|17|TRBV7-2|TRBJ2-3
CASSLESAGPHTDTQYF
TGTGCCAGCAGCTTAGAGTCAGCTGGACCACACACAGATACGCAGTATTTT
>TRBD1|few|14|TRBV20-1|TRBJ2-2
CSARPGTDTGELFF
TGCAGTGCTAGACCCGGGACAGACACCGGGGAGCTGTTTTTT